This is a list of T cell receptor beta chains from one sample in a study of blood T cell repertoires in COVID-19. The assay was immunoSEQ multiplex PCR, and TCRdb's table has in-frame clones only and misses some. Of about 170,000 clones in the sample, roughly nine tenths were seen once. Sequenced input: peripheral blood. The source is an older man with acute or convalescent COVID-19. The CDR3 runs from the conserved cysteine through the conserved F or W. D genes are given only for firm matches. Clone size appears in some rows only: once, few, many, or a class for an expanded clone.

TGTGCCAGCAGTGATACAGGGGGCGTCTCCTACAATGAGCAGTTCTTC,CASSDTGGVSYNEQFF,TRBJ2-1,TRBD1,-,TRBV6-1
TGTGCCAGCAGTCGCTTAGGAGCGGGAGTCCTCACAGATACGCAGTATTTT,CASSRLGAGVLTDTQYF,TRBJ2-3,TRBD2,few,TRBV6-6
TGTGCCAGCAGATTGACAGGGGGCGCCGACTATGGCTACACCTTC,CASRLTGGADYGYTF,TRBJ1-2,TRBD1,-,TRBV27
TGTGCCAGCTCACCAGGCAGCTCCTATAATTCACCCCTCCACTTT,CASSPGSSYNSPLHF,TRBJ1-6,-,-,TRBV18
TGTGCCAGCAGTATACAGGGGATTTATGGCTACACCTTC,CASSIQGIYGYTF,TRBJ1-2,TRBD1,-,TRBV6-2/TRBV6-3
TGTGCCAGCAGCGCCGGGACAGGGACCGGGATCTACAATGAGCAGTTCTTC,CASSAGTGTGIYNEQFF,TRBJ2-1,TRBD1,-,TRBV9
TGTGCCAGCGCGACAGGGGGCTATGGCTACACCTTC,CASATGGYGYTF,TRBJ1-2,TRBD1,-,TRBV27
TGTGCCAGTAGTATTTCGAGTTACAATGAGCAGTTCTTC,CASSISSYNEQFF,TRBJ2-1,-,-,TRBV19
TGTGCCAGCAGAGGACAGGGCAGCTCCTACAATGAGCAGTTCTTC,CASRGQGSSYNEQFF,TRBJ2-1,TRBD1,-,TRBV28
TGTGCCAGCAGCGTAGATGTGGGAGGCGGACAACCCGAGCAGTACTTC,CASSVDVGGGQPEQYF,TRBJ2-7,-,-,TRBV9
TGTGCCAGCAGCCCCAGGGCTAGCGGGGGCCGGGAGCAGTACTTC,CASSPRASGGREQYF,TRBJ2-7,TRBD2,-,TRBV4-2
TGTGCCAGCAAACAGGGAGTAAACAATCAGCCCCAGCATTTT,CASKQGVNNQPQHF,TRBJ1-5,-,-,TRBV6-5
TGTGCCAGCAGCCTACAGGGCTTTAACTCACCCCTCCACTTT,CASSLQGFNSPLHF,TRBJ1-6,-,-,TRBV7-3